This T cell receptor beta chain appears in the sequencing data of a study of blood T cell repertoires in COVID-19. Across the whole study: Sample material is recorded as cDNA or gDNA derived from T cells, B-cell-depleted T cells, or PBMCs.

Germline V gene sequence: CDR1 KGHSH, CDR2 LQKENI. The CDR3 runs to 16 residues. Trimming cost V 4 bases and J 0 bases, with 12 bases left between them. The data were produced by immunoSEQ multiplex PCR, yet TCRdb's version contains in-frame clones alone and is incomplete. The data hold over 150,000 clones, with roughly four fifths observed a single time. All enrollees were about 18 to 100 years old and from 24 US areas. J is TRBJ2-2 and V is TRBV18; D is possibly TRBD1 (6 bases). The sequenced material came from PBMCs or T cells enriched from blood (not recorded which). The receptor's source is a man aged 35-49 years who had recovered from COVID-19. CDR3 nucleotides: TGTGCCAGCTCACAAAGGACAGAGGCGAACACCGGGGAGCTGTTTTTT. It translates to CASSQRTEANTGELFF. The variable domain in full, completed from reference TRBV18 and TRBJ2-2, reads NAGVMQNPRHLVRRRGQEARLRCSPMKGHSHVYWYRQLPEEGLKFMVYLQKENIIDESGMPKERFSAEFPKEGPSILRIQQVVRGDSAAYFCASSQRTEANTGELFFGEGSRLTVL.